The T cell receptor (beta chain) described here comes from a study of OX40 agonist ivuxolimab in advanced cancers. Across the whole study: All patients had ivuxolimab intravenously every 2 weeks at 0.01 to 10 mg/kg. Overall study results and limits: Dose levels from 0.1 to 3.0 mg/kg saw CD4+ and CD8+ blood T cells expand clonally by week 6. Compared with CD4+, CD8+ T cells on average had more expanded clones.

Profiled with immunoSEQ multiplex PCR; TCRdb holds only in-frame clones, not every one. Among around 34,000 clones listed, under 90% were seen once. Note on this clone: Its cognate antigen is unknown.

The source is an adult with an advanced solid tumor such as melanoma, head and neck, liver or kidney cancer. This material consisted of CD4+ or CD8+ T cells sorted from blood, taken in a trial of the OX40 agonist ivuxolimab.

The CDR3 here is CASSLVFGGGGTDTQYF. CDR3 in DNA: TGCGCCAGCAGCTTGGTATTCGGCGGAGGAGGCACAGATACGCAGTATTTT. The J gene is TRBJ2-3, the V gene TRBV5-1, with a weak D call TRBD2 (5 bases). With 0 bases removed from V and 1 base from J, the gap between germline ends came to 15 bases. CDR3 length: 17 residues. Germline V lookup: CDR1 SGHRS, CDR2 YFSETQ.